This TCR beta chain was captured by sequencing in a study of Tregs in tolerant kidney transplant recipients (dated by TCRdb to the late 2010s). As for the study more broadly: TCRbeta sequencing was used in the study to identify donor-specific regulatory T cells before combined kidney and bone marrow transplantation, and the identified cells were then tracked after transplant. TCRbeta repertoire sequencing was used in a few healthy controls to compare several methods for expanding Tregs specific for an allogeneic donor.

For TCRbeta CDR3 sequencing, genomic DNA from the sorted cells was extracted using the QIAGEN DNeasy Blood and Tissue Kit. High-throughput TCRbeta CDR3 sequencing, which included PCR amplification with bias correction and internal controls, was done commercially through immunoSEQ. The study's processing was this. Unique productive TCRbeta sequences were defined by CDR3 nucleotide sequence where primers matched, otherwise by CDR3 amino acid sequence with Vbeta and Jbeta genes. To correct for sorting error, sequences found in more than one sorted population at a frequency ratio of 2:1 or less were discarded, and the remaining shared sequences were assigned to the population with the higher frequency. Donor-reactive sequences were defined as at least 5-fold expanded in CFSE-low cells versus unstimulated cells, with frequency of at least 0.01% in CFSE-low cells. Jensen-Shannon divergence, calculated on the top 100 TCRbeta sequences ranked by frequency, was used to quantify repertoire divergence. For any sample with multiple sequencing runs, sorting error was corrected in each run separately before the runs were pooled. In TCRdb, the immuneACCESS table is reduced to in-frame sequences with V and J assigned. These tables do not hold every clone; where another copy was compared, an unresolved V gene accounts for under half, and the others remain unexplained. Clonal size and the V and J genes are those of that table, whereas D and trimming came from the DNA. Here the sample has 110,000 or so clones; 85% to 95% occur a single time. Jointly, the top ten make up over 0.5% of the sample.

On this clone itself: No antigen is known for it. Per-base qualities were not stored, and no clone one base away is much larger.

Taken from cysteine to phenylalanine, the CDR3 has 14 residues. The retained sequence is limited to the CDR3, 42 bases, with the frame set at the first base. The V and J ends are trimmed by 1 base and 3 bases, leaving 8 bases between them. Sequences SGHDT (CDR1) and YYEEEE (CDR2) are obtained from the germline V gene. Unstimulated Tregs (CD4+CD25+CD127-), CD4+ non-Tregs (CD4+CD25-), CD4 and CD8 cells were FACS-sorted from thawed PBMCs. Blood from healthy controls was obtained either as purchased buffy coats or from healthy volunteers. Healthy control blood was processed to PBMCs with a Ficoll density gradient and then cryopreserved, whereas patient PBMCs were collected both before and after transplant. Overall study outcomes, separate from this receptor: Biological reproducibility was not directly assessed, although technical replication error appeared to be minimal. Expanding Tregs with activated donor B cells appeared to identify the most biologically relevant and donor-specific TCRbeta repertoire. The study was limited by small patient numbers, and the findings need validation in larger populations and under other immunosuppression protocols.

The clonotype comes from a human donor in good health. The rearrangement joined TRBV5-6 to TRBJ2-1; the D region is possibly TRBD1 or TRBD2, each matching across 5 bases. The sample consisted of CD4+ T cells from blood. CDR3 sequence: CASSLRDVYNEQFF. The nucleotides are TGTGCCAGCAGCTTGCGGGACGTCTACAATGAGCAGTTCTTC.